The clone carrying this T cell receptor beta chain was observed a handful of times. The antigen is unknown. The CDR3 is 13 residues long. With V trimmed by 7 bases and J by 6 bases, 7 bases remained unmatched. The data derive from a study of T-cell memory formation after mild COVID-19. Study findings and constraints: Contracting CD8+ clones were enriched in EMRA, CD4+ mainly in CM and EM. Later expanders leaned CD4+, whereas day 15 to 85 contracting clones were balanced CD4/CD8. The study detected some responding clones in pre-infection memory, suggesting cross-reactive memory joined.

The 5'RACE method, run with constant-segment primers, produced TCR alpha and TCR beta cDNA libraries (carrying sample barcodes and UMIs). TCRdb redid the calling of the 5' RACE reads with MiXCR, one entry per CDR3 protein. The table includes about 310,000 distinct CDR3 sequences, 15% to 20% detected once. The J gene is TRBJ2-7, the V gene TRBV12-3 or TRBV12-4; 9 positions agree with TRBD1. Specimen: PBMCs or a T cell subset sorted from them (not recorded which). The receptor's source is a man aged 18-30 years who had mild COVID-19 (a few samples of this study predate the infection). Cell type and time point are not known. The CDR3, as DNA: TGTGCCAGCACCCGGACAGGGGTTTCCGAGCAGTACGTC. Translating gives CASTRTGVSEQYV.